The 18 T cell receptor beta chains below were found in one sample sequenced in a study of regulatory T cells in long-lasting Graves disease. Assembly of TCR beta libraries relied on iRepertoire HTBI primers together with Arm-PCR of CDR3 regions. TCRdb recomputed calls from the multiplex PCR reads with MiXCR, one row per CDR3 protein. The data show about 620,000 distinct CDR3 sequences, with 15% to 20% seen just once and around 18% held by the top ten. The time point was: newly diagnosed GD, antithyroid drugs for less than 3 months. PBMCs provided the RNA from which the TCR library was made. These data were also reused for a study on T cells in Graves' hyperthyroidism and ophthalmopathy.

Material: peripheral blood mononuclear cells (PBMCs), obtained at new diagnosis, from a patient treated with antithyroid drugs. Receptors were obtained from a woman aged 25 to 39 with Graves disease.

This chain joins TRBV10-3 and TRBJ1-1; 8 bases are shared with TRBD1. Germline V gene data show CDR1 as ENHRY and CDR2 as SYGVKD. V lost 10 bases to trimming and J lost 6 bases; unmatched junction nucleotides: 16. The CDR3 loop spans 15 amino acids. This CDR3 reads CATDESDRGLSEAFF. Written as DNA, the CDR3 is TGTGCCACCGACGAAAGCGACAGGGGTCTGTCTGAAGCTTTCTTT.

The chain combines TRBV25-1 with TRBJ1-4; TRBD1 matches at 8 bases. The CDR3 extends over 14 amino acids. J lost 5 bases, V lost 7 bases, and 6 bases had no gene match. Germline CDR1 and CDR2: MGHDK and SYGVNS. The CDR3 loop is CASIKTGGNEKLFF. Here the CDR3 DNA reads TGTGCCAGCATTAAAACAGGGGGGAATGAAAAACTGTTTTTT.

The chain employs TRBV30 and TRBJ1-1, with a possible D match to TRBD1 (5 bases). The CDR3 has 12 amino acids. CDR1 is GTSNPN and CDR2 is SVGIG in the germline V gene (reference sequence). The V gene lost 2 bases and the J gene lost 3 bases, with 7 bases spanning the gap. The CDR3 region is CAWSIGDTEAFF. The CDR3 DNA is TGTGCCTGGAGTATAGGGGACACTGAAGCTTTCTTT.

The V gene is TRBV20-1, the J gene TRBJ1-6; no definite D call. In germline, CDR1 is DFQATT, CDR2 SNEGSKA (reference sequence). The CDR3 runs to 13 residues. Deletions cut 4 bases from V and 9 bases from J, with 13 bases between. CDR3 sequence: CSATFGVGSPLHF. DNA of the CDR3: TGCAGTGCTACGTTTGGGGTGGGTTCACCCCTCCACTTT.

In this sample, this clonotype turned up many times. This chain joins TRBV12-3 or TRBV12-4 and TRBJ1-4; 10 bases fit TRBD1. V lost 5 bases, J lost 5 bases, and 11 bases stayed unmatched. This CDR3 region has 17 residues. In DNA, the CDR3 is TGTGCCAGCAGTCCGACAGGGGGCCTAGGTGAGAATGAAAAACTGTTTTTT. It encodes CASSPTGGLGENEKLFF.

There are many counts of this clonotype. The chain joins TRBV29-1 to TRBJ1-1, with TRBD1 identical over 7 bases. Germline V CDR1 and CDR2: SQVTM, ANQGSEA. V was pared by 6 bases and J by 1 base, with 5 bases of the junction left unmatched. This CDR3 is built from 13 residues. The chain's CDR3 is CSVCEGANTEAFF. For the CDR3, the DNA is TGCAGCGTGTGCGAGGGGGCGAACACTGAAGCTTTCTTT. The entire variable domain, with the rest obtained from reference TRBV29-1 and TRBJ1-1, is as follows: SAVISQKPSRDICQRGTSLTIQCQVDSQVTMMFWYRQQPGQSLTLIATANQGSEATYESGFVIDKFPISRPNLTFSTLTVSNMSPEDSSIYLCSVCEGANTEAFFGQGTRLTVV.

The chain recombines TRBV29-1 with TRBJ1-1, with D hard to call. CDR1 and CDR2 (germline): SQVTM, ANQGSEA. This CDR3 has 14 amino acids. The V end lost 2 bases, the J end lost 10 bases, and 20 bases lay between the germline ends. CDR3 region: CSVESGPIYSGAFF. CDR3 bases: TGCAGCGTTGAATCGGGTCCCATTTACTCGGGAGCTTTCTTT.

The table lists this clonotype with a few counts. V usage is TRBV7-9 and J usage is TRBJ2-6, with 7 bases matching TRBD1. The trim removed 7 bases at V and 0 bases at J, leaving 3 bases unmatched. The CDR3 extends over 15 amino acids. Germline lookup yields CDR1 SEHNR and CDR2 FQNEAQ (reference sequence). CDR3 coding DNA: TGTGCCAGCAACAGACAGGGCTCTGGGGCCAACGTCCTGACTTTC. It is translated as CASNRQGSGANVLTF.

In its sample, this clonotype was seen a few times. The CDR3 DNA reads TGTGCCAGCAGCCAAGAGTCTAGCGGGAGTTATGAGCAGTTCTTC. This sequence encodes CASSQESSGSYEQFF. The chain couples TRBV11-2 to TRBJ2-7; 10 nucleotides agree with TRBD2. The end of the DNA aligns better with TRBJ2-1, so the J call may be wrong. CDR3 length equals 15 residues. The V gene's germline CDR1 is SGHAT and CDR2 FQNNGV.

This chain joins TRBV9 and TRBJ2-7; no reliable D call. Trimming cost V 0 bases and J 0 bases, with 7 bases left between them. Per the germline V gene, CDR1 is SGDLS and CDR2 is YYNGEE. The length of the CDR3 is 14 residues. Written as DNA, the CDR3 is TGTGCCAGCAGCGTAGAGTCAGTCTCCTACGAGCAGTACTTC. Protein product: CASSVESVSYEQYF.

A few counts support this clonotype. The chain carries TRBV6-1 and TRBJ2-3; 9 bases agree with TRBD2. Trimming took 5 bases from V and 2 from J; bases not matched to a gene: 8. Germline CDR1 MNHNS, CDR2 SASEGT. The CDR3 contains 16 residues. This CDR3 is CASSTRLAATTDTQYF. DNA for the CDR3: TGTGCCAGCAGTACGCGACTAGCGGCGACCACAGATACGCAGTATTTT.

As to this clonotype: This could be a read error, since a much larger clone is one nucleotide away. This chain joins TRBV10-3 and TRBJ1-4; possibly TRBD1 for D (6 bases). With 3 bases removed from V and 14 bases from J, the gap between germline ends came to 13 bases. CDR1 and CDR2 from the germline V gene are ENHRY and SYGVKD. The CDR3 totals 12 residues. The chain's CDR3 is CAISEDRLRLFF. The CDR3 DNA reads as TGTGCCATCAGTGAAGACAGGCTAAGGCTGTTTTTT.

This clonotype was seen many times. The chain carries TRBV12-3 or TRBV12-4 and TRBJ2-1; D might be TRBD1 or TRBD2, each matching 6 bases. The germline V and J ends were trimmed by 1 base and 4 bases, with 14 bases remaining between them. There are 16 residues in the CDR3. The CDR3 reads CASSLGGDTRYNEQFF. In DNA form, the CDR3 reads TGTGCCAGCAGTTTAGGCGGGGACACCCGTTACAATGAGCAGTTCTTC.

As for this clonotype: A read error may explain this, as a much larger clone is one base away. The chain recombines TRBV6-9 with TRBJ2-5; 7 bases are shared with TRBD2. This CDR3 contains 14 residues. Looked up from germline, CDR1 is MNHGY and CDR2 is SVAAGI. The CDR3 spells CASSYGRQQEAQYF. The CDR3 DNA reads TGTGCCAGCAGTTACGGGAGGCAACAAGAGGCCCAGTACTTC.

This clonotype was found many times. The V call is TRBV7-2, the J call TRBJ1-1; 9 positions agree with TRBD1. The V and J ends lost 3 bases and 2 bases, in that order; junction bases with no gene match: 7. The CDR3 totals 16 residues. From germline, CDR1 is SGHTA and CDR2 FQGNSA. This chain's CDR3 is CASSFAGTGRNTEAFF. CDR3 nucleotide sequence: TGTGCCAGCAGCTTCGCCGGGACAGGGCGCAACACTGAAGCTTTCTTT. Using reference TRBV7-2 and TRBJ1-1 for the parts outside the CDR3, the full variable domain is GAGVSQSPSNKVTEKGKDVELRCDPISGHTALYWYRQSLGQGLEFLIYFQGNSAPDKSGLPSDRFSAERTGGSVSTLTIQRTQQEDSAVYLCASSFAGTGRNTEAFFGQGTRLTVV.

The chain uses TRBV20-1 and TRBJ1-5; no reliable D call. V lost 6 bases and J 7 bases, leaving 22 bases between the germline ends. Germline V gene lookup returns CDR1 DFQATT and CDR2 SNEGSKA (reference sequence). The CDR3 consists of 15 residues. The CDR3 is CSATPGLDRMQPQHF. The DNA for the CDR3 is TGCAGTGCGACACCTGGATTGGACCGGATGCAGCCCCAGCATTTT.

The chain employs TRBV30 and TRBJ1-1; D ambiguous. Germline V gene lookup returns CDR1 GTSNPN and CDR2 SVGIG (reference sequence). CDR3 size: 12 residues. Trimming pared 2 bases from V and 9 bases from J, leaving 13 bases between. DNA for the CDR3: TGTGCCTGGAGTTTTGCCGAAGAAAAAGCTTTCTTT. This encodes CAWSFAEEKAFF. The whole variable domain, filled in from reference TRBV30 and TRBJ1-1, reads SQTIHQWPATLVQPVGSPLSLECTVEGTSNPNLYWYRQAAGRGLQLLFYSVGIGQISSEVPQNLSASRPQDRQFILSSKKLLLSDSGFYLCAWSFAEEKAFFGQGTRLTVV.

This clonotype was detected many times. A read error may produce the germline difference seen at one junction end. CDR3 nucleotide sequence: TGTGCTTGGACACCGGGACACCAAAACTACGAGCAGTACTTC. This sequence encodes CAWTPGHQNYEQYF. This chain connects TRBV30 to TRBJ2-7; tentatively, D is TRBD1 (6 bases). CDR3 size: 14 residues. CDR1 GTSNPN and CDR2 SVGIG come from the germline V gene (reference sequence).